These 18 T cell receptor beta chains originate from one sample sequenced in a study of OX40 agonist ivuxolimab in advanced cancers. Libraries were built with the immunoSEQ multiplex PCR assay. As stored in TCRdb, this immuneACCESS dataset retains in-frame rearrangements with V and J assigned. A fraction of the clones does not appear; measured against another copy, unresolved V genes explain less than half of the discrepancy, and the remainder lacks a known reason. The sample table shows approximately 94,000 clones, and approximately 89% are seen once. The ten most abundant clones make up about 0.87% of the sample. The sample was CD4+ or CD8+ T cells sorted from blood, taken in a trial of the OX40 agonist ivuxolimab. The receptors were gathered from an adult with an advanced solid tumor such as melanoma, head and neck, liver or kidney cancer.

The rearrangement uses TRBV19 and TRBJ1-2; 7 nucleotides agree with TRBD1. The CDR3 has 15 residues. Germline CDR1 reads LNHDA; CDR2 reads SQIVND (reference sequence). J gave up 3 bases and V 3 bases, and 7 bases lay outside the gene matches. The CDR3 spells CASSMSAGGDYGYTF. CDR3 coding DNA: TGTGCCAGTAGTATGTCGGCAGGGGGAGACTATGGCTACACCTTC.

V usage is TRBV6-5 and J usage is TRBJ2-7, with 13 bases matching TRBD2. Losses at the gene ends were 4 bases for V and 2 bases for J; bases not matched to a gene: 2. The germline CDR1 and CDR2 sequences are MNHEY and SVGAGI. This CDR3 contains 15 residues. CDR3 DNA: TGTGCCAGCAGTTCCGGACTAGCGGGAGCCTACGAGCAGTACTTC. Its protein product is CASSSGLAGAYEQYF.

The rearrangement joins TRBV30 to TRBJ1-2, with 8 bases aligning to TRBD1. Trimming removed 5 bases from V and 4 bases from J; junction bases left unmatched: 15. Germline CDR1 and CDR2: GTSNPN and SVGIG (reference sequence). The CDR3 loop spans 16 amino acids. The CDR3 sequence: CAWRFRTGILTYGYTF. CDR3 bases: TGTGCCTGGCGATTTAGGACAGGGATCCTGACCTATGGCTACACCTTC.

The CDR3 loop is CASSLALRSAKSEQFF. The CDR3 coding sequence is TGTGCCAGCAGCTTAGCCCTACGGTCCGCTAAGTCTGAGCAGTTCTTC. This chain links TRBV7-6 with TRBJ2-1, with D uncertain. V dropped 0 bases and J dropped 9 bases, with 18 bases sitting between them. CDR1 and CDR2 from the germline V gene are SGHVS and FNYEAQ. The CDR3 sequence is 16 residues long.

The chain has TRBV6-5 and TRBJ2-7, with D possibly being TRBD1 (5 bases). Trimming left V 6 bases short and J 3 bases short, with 12 bases between. Germline values: CDR1 MNHEY, CDR2 SVGAGI. This CDR3 has 13 residues. The DNA of the CDR3 is TGTGCCAGCAGCGATTTTAGGGGCTACGAGCAGTACTTC. It specifies CASSDFRGYEQYF.

The chain employs TRBV19 and TRBJ1-5; TRBD1 aligns across 12 bases. Germline assignment: CDR1 LNHDA and CDR2 SQIVND (reference sequence). CDR3 length: 17 amino acids. V lost 4 bases, J lost 5 bases, and 9 bases stayed unmatched. The DNA for the CDR3 is TGTGCCAGTAGTACACCACGCGGGACAGGGGGCTATCAGCCCCAGCATTTT. Translation: CASSTPRGTGGYQPQHF.

This sequence joins TRBV18 and TRBJ2-3; D not certain. The germline V and J ends were trimmed by 3 bases and 6 bases, with 7 bases remaining between them. Per germline, CDR1 KGHSH and CDR2 LQKENI. The CDR3 has 12 amino acids. This CDR3 reads CASSPLRDTQYF. As DNA, the CDR3 is TGTGCCAGCTCACCCTTGAGGGATACGCAGTATTTT.

This clone was detected a few times. The junction and the germline gene differ at one end; a read error may be behind it. Within the sample, other DNA sequences also encode this same CDR3. The V call is TRBV4-1, the J call TRBJ2-7, with 11 bases that match TRBD2. The CDR3 is 15 residues long. Germline CDR1 is MGHRA and CDR2 is YSYEKL. The CDR3 loop reads CASSQTSGSSYEQYF. CDR3 sequence (DNA): TGTGCCAGCAGCCAAACTAGCGGGAGCTCCTACGAGCAGTACTTC.

The genes are TRBV6-1 and TRBJ2-5; 9 bases are shared with TRBD2. This CDR3 region has 12 residues. The germline V gene has CDR1 MNHNS and CDR2 SASEGT. The junction had 0 bases not matched to a gene; V was cut back by 6 bases and J by 4 bases. The CDR3 loop reads CASRLAGETQYF. CDR3 DNA sequence: TGTGCCAGCAGACTAGCGGGAGAGACCCAGTACTTC.

The chain couples TRBV7-2 to TRBJ2-1, with D possibly TRBD1 on 5 matching bases. Germline CDR1 reads SGHTA; CDR2 reads FQGNSA. This CDR3 has 15 residues. V was cut by 2 bases and J by 9 bases, with 17 bases left in between. CDR3 DNA sequence: TGTGCCAGCAGCTTAAATAGGACAAGCTCGCGTGAGCAGTTCTTC. Translated, it gives CASSLNRTSSREQFF.

This chain links TRBV7-9 with TRBJ1-2; D might be TRBD1 (5 bases). The germline V gene encodes CDR1 SEHNR and CDR2 FQNEAQ (reference sequence). This CDR3 has 14 amino acids. V dropped 5 bases and J dropped 8 bases, with 18 bases sitting between them. The CDR3 reads CASSPSDSRVGYTF. CDR3 DNA sequence: TGTGCCAGCAGCCCATCCGACAGTCGAGTCGGCTACACCTTC.

This clone was seen once. The chain recombines TRBV30 with TRBJ2-7; D is ambiguous. Trimming pared 1 base from V and 0 bases from J, leaving 4 bases between. This CDR3 region has 12 residues. CDR1 and CDR2 from the germline V gene are GTSNPN and SVGIG (reference sequence). CDR3 DNA: TGTGCCTGGAGTGCTAGCTCCTACGAGCAGTACTTC. Translated, it gives CAWSASSYEQYF.

The J gene is TRBJ2-5, the V gene TRBV11-3, with 9 nucleotides matching TRBD1. The better agreement between TRBJ2-7 and the DNA end casts doubt on the J call. The CDR3 is 14 residues long. Germline loops: CDR1 SGHNT, CDR2 YENEEA. The CDR3 here is CASRPGQGAYEQYF. Written as DNA, the CDR3 is TGTGCCAGCAGACCGGGACAGGGAGCCTACGAGCAGTACTTC.

The CDR3 loop is CATESGLHEQYF. As DNA, the CDR3 is TGTGCCACCGAAAGTGGCCTCCACGAGCAGTACTTC. The rearrangement links TRBV19 to TRBJ2-7; D not resolved. V lost 10 bases and J 5 bases, leaving 15 bases between the germline ends. Germline CDR1 reads LNHDA; CDR2 reads SQIVND (reference sequence). The length of the CDR3 is 12 residues.

This clone was found once. This rearrangement joins TRBV7-9 to TRBJ1-2; D is possibly TRBD1 (6 bases). Germline CDR1 and CDR2: SEHNR and FQNEAQ (reference sequence). The V end was cut by 5 bases, the J end by 9 bases, with 16 bases between. The length of the CDR3 is 13 residues. CDR3 residues: CASSLVRTDSYTF. DNA for the CDR3: TGTGCCAGCAGCCTAGTCCGGACAGATAGCTACACCTTC.

V is TRBV9 and J is TRBJ1-6; D uncertain. The CDR3 loop spans 16 amino acids. Trimming stripped 3 bases from V and 0 bases from J, with 10 bases between. The germline V gene encodes CDR1 SGDLS and CDR2 YYNGEE. The CDR3: CASSAPAGSYNSPLHF. CDR3 DNA sequence: TGTGCCAGCAGCGCCCCAGCAGGCTCCTATAATTCACCCCTCCACTTT.

V usage is TRBV9 and J usage is TRBJ1-1; no clear D. The germline gives CDR1 SGDLS, CDR2 YYNGEE. The CDR3 contains 14 residues. Between the trimmed V and J ends, which lost 6 bases and 0 bases, there was a span of 12 bases. The CDR3 bases are TGTGCCAGCAAGCCCCAAGGGATGAACACTGAAGCTTTCTTT. Translated, it gives CASKPQGMNTEAFF.

This rearrangement joins TRBV7-2 to TRBJ2-7, with no clear D. Germline lookup yields CDR1 SGHTA and CDR2 FQGNSA. The length of the CDR3 is 14 residues. Trimming removed 5 bases at V and 2 bases at J, with 13 bases between. In DNA form, the CDR3 reads TGTGCCAGCAGCGCTTACATAAGTCCCTACGAGCAGTACTTC. Its protein product is CASSAYISPYEQYF.